The entry below describes one T cell receptor (beta chain). The entry originates in a study of T-cell reconstitution after alpha-beta-depleted transplantation in children. Library preparation (for TCRbeta) was performed with unique molecular identifiers. Each CDR3 protein is one row after TCRdb ran MiXCR on the PCR reads. The repertoire holds some 400,000 distinct CDR3 sequences, around 21% seen once, with approximately 3.8% in the top ten. From germline, CDR1 is MDHEN and CDR2 SYDVKM. V was pared by 5 bases and J by 6 bases, with 11 bases between. The CDR3 has 13 residues. Sequencing was performed on PBMCs from the stem cell graft donor, taken from the stem cell graft. The chain couples TRBV28 to TRBJ2-1; D call uncertain. The TCR was taken from a human donor who donated a stem cell graft to a child with acute myeloid leukemia. CDR3 protein: CASSLQLGNEQFF. Written as DNA, the CDR3 is TGTGCCAGCAGTCTCCAGTTGGGCAATGAGCAGTTCTTC.